This TCR beta chain came from a study of blood T cell repertoires in COVID-19. Study-wide background: Samples representing acute and convalescent COVID-19 were sourced from the United States, Italy and Spain. Nucleic acid was either cDNA or gDNA, and it came from T cells, B-cell-depleted T cells, or PBMCs.

CDR3 length: 15 amino acids. Losses at the gene ends were 0 bases for V and 6 bases for J; bases not matched to a gene: 7. Looked up from germline, CDR1 is MNHEY and CDR2 is SVGAGI. Authors' data handling: Amplifying reference gene primers gave estimates of nucleated cell counts. The method was immunoSEQ multiplex PCR; TCRdb's version includes in-frame clones alone and lacks a portion of them. V, J and clone size reflect that table, while D and trimming were determined from the DNA. The sample has 120,000 to 150,000 clones, approximately 84% seen once. V usage is TRBV6-5 and J usage is TRBJ2-7; 8 positions match TRBD1. Sequencing was done on a sample of PBMCs or T cells enriched from blood (not recorded which). The source is a man between 35 and 55 years old with acute COVID-19. As DNA, the CDR3 is TGTGCCAGCAGTTACTCGGGGACAGGTTTCTCCGAGCAGTACTTC. It specifies CASSYSGTGFSEQYF.